The source of this TCR beta chain is a study of CD8+ T cells in alopecia areata. Peripheral blood, together with lesional scalp punch biopsies, was collected from alopecia areata patients. Cell sorting was applied to PBMCs, and CD4+ and CD8+ T cells were collected. In each case, RNA was isolated and then reverse transcribed into cDNA as the sequencing template. Repertoires were generated with immunoSEQ multiplex PCR, while TCRdb's copy carries only in-frame clones and drops some. The profile shows some 210,000 clones, 50% to 60% of them singletons. The sequenced sample was CD4+ T cells sorted from blood, obtained at week 0. The sequence was obtained from a human donor with alopecia areata.

CDR3 DNA: TGTGCCTGGAGTGTACAAGGACCCACTGAAGCTTTCTTT. Protein sequence: CAWSVQGPTEAFF. This chain links TRBV30 with TRBJ1-1; D is ambiguous. Trimming shortened V by 0 bases and J by 4 bases, and 9 bases separated the two germline ends. The length of the CDR3 is 13 residues. CDR1 is GTSNPN and CDR2 is SVGIG in the germline V gene (reference sequence).